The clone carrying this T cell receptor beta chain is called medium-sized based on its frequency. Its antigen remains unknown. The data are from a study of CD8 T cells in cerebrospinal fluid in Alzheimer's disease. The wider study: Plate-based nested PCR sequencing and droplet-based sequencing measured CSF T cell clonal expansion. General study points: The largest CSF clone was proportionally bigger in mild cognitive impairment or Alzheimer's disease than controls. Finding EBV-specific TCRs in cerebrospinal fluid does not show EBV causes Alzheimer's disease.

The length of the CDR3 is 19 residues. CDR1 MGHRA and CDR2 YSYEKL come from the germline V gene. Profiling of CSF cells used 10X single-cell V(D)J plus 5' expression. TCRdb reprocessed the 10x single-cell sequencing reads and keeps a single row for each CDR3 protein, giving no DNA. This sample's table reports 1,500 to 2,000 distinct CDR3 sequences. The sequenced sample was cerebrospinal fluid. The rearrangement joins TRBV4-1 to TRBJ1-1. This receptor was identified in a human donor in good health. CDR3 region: CASSQDMGIPNRFNTEAFF.